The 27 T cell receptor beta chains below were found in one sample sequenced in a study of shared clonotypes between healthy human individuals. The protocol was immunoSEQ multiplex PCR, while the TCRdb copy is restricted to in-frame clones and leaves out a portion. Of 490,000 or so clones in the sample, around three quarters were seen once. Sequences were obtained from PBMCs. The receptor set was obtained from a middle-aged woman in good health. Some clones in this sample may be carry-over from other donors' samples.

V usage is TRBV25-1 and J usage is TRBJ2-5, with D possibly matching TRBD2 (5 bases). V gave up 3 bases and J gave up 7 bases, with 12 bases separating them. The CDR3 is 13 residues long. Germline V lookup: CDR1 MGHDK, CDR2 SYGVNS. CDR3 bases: TGTGCCAGCAGTGAGCCGGGATTGTGGACCCAGTACTTC. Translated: CASSEPGLWTQYF.

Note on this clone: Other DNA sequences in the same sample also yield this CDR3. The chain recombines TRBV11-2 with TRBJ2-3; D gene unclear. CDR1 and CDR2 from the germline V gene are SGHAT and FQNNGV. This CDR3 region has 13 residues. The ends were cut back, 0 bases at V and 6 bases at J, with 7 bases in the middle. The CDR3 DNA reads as TGTGCCAGCAGCTTAGACAGGACCGATACGCAGTATTTT. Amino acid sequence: CASSLDRTDTQYF.

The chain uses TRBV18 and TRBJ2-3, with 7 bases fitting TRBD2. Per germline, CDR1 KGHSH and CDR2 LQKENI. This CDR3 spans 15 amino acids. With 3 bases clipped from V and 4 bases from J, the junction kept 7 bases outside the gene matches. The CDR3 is CASSPGLGGADTQYF. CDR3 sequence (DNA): TGTGCCAGCTCACCCGGACTAGGAGGGGCAGATACGCAGTATTTT.

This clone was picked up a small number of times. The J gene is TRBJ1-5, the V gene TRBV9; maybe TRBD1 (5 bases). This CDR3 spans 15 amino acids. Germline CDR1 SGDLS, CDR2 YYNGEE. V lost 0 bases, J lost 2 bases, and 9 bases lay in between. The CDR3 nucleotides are TGTGCCAGCAGCGTAGACGGGGGAGGCAATCAGCCCCAGCATTTT. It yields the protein CASSVDGGGNQPQHF.

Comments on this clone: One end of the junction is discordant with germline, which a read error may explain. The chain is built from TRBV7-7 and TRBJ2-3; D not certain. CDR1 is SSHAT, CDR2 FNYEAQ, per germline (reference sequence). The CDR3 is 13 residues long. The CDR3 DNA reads TGTGCTAGCAGCTTATTCGAATCGGATACGCAGTATTTT. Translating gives CASSLFESDTQYF.

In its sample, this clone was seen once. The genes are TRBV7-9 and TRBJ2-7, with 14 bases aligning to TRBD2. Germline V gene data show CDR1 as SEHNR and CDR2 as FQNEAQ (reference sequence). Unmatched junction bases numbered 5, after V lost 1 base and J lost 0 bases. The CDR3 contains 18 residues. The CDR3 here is CASSLGGLAGAHSYEQYF. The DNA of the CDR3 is TGTGCCAGCAGCTTAGGGGGACTAGCGGGAGCCCACTCCTACGAGCAGTACTTC.

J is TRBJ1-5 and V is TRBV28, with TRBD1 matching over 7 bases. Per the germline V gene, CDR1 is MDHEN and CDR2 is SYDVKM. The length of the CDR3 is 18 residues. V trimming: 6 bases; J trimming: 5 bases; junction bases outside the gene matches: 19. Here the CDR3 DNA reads TGTGCCAGCAGGATTCTCGGAGAGGGGGCAGGGGAGGATCAGCCCCAGCATTTT. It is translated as CASRILGEGAGEDQPQHF.

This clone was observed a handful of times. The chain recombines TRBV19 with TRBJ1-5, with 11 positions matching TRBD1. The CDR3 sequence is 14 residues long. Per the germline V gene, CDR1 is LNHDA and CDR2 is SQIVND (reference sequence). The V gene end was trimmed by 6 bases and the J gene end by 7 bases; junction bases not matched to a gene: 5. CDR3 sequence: CASRSGTGGQPQHF. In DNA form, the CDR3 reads TGTGCCAGTAGGTCCGGGACAGGGGGGCAGCCCCAGCATTTT.

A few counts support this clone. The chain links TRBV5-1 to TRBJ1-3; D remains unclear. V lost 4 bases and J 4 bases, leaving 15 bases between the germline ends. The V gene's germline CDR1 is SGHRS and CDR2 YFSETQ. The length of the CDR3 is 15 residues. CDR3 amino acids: CASSPQGSQGNTIYF. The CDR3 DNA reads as TGCGCCAGCAGCCCCCAAGGCAGTCAAGGAAACACCATATATTTT.

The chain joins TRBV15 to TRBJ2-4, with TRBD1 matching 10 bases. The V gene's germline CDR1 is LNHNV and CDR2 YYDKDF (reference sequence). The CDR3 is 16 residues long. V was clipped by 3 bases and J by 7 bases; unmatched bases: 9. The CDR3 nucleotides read TGTGCCACCAGCAGCCCGAGGGACAGGGGACGCAACATTCAGTACTTC. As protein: CATSSPRDRGRNIQYF.

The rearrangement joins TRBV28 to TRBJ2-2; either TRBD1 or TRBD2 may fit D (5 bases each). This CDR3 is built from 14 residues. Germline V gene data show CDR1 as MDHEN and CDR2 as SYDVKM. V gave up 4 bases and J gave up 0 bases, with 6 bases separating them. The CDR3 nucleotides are TGTGCCAGCAGTTGGGGGTCGAACACCGGGGAGCTGTTTTTT. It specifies CASSWGSNTGELFF.

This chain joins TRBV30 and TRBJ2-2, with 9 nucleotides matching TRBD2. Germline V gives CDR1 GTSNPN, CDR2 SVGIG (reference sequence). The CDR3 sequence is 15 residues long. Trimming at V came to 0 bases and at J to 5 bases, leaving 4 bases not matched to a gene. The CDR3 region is CAWSVKREATGELFF. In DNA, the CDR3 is TGTGCCTGGAGTGTAAAGCGGGAGGCAACCGGGGAGCTGTTTTTT.

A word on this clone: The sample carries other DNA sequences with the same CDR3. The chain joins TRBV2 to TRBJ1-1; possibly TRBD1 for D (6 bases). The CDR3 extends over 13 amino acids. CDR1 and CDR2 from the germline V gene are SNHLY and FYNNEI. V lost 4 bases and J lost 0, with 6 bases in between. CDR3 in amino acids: CASSGDMNTEAFF. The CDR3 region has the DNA TGTGCCAGCAGTGGGGACATGAACACTGAAGCTTTCTTT.

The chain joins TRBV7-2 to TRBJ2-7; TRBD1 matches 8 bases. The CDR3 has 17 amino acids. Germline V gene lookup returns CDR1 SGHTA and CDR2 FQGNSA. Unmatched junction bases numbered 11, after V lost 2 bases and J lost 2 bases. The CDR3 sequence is CASSLRVGGQVTYEQYF. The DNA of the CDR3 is TGTGCCAGCAGCTTACGCGTGGGGGGACAGGTAACCTACGAGCAGTACTTC.

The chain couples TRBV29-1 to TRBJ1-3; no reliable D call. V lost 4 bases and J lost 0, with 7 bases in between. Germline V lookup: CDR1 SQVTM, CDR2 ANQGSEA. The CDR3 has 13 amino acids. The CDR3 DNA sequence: TGCAGCGTTGGCCCCCCCTCTGGAAACACCATATATTTT. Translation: CSVGPPSGNTIYF.

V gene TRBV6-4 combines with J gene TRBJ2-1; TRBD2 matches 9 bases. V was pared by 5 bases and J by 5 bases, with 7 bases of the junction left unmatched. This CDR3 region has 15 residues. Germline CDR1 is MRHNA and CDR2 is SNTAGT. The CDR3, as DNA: TGTGCCAGCAGTCCGGCAGCGGGAGGAAACAATGAGCAGTTCTTC. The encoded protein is CASSPAAGGNNEQFF.

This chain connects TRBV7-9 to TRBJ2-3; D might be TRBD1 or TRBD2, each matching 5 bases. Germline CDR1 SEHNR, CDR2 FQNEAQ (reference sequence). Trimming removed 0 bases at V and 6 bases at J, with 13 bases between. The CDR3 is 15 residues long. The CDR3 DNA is TGTGCCAGCAGCTTAGCGTCCAGGGACGTCGATACGCAGTATTTT. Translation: CASSLASRDVDTQYF.

CDR3 bases: TGTGCCAGCTCACCCAAAGACCAAGAGACCCAGTACTTC. Protein product: CASSPKDQETQYF. V and J are TRBV18 and TRBJ2-5; D is ambiguous. Trimming took off 3 bases at V and 0 bases at J, with 5 bases between the two ends. The CDR3 runs 13 residues. CDR1 and CDR2 from the germline V gene are KGHSH and LQKENI.

The CDR3 spells CASRTSGADTQYF. The DNA of the CDR3 is TGTGCCAGCAGGACTAGCGGGGCAGATACGCAGTATTTT. This chain links TRBV7-8 with TRBJ2-3; TRBD2 aligns across 11 bases. The CDR3 length is 13 residues. V lost 6 bases, J lost 4 bases, and 0 bases stayed unmatched. CDR1 is SGHVS and CDR2 is FQNEAQ in the germline V gene.

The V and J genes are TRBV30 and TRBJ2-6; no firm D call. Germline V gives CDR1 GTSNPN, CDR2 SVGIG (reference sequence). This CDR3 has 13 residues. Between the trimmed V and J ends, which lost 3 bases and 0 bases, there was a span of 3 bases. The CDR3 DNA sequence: TGTGCCTGGAGAGGCTCTGGGGCCAACGTCCTGACTTTC. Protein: CAWRGSGANVLTF.

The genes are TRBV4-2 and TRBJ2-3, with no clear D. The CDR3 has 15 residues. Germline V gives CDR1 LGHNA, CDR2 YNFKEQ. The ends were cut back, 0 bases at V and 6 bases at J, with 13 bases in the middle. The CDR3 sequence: CASSQEYAALDTQYF. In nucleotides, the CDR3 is TGTGCCAGCAGCCAAGAATATGCTGCGCTGGATACGCAGTATTTT.

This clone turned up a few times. In DNA form, the CDR3 reads TGTGCCAGCAGCCCGGACAGGGACACTGAAGCTTTCTTT. Residues: CASSPDRDTEAFF. V and J are TRBV5-4 and TRBJ1-1; 8 bases agree with TRBD1. The ends lost 4 bases at V and 3 bases at J; junction bases unmatched: 2. Germline V gene sequence: CDR1 SGHNT, CDR2 YYREEE (reference sequence). This CDR3 is built from 13 residues.

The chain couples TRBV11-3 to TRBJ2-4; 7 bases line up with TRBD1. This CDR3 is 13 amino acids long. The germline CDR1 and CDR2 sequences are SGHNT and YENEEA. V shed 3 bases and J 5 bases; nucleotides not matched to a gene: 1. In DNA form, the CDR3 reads TGTGCCAGCAGCTTGGGACAGCAAAACATTCAGTACTTC. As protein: CASSLGQQNIQYF.

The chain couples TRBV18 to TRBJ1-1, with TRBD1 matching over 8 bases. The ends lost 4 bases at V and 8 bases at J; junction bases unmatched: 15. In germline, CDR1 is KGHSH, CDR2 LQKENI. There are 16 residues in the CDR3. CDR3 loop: CASSRDRGPSWREAFF. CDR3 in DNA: TGTGCCAGCTCACGAGACAGGGGACCCTCTTGGAGAGAAGCTTTCTTT.

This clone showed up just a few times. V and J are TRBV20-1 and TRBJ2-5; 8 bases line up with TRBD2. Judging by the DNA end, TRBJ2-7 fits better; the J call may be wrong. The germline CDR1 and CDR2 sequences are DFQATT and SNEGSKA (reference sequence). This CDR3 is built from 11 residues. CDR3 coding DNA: TGCAGTGCTAGACTAGCGGGCGAGCAGTACTTC. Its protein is CSARLAGEQYF.

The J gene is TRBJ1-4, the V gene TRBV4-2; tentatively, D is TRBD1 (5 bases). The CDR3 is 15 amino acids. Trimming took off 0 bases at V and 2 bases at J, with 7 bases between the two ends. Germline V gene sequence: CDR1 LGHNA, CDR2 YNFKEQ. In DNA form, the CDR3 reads TGTGCCAGCAGCCAAGAGGGGGGGACTAATGAAAAACTGTTTTTT. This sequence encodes CASSQEGGTNEKLFF.

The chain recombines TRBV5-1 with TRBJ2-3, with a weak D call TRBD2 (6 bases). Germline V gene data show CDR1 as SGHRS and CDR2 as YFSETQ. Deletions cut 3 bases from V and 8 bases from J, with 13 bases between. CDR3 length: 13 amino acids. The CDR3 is CASSSPSVGTQYF. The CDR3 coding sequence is TGCGCCAGCAGCTCCCCTAGCGTCGGTACGCAGTATTTT.